This T cell receptor (beta chain) was obtained from a study of response to subunit inactivated influenza vaccine. This clonotype was picked up a small number of times. What it recognizes is unknown. CDR1 is LNHNV and CDR2 is YYDKDF in the germline V gene (reference sequence). The ends lost 4 bases at V and 4 bases at J; junction bases unmatched: 9. CDR3 length: 15 residues. One entry per CDR3 protein results from TCRdb running MiXCR on the RT-PCR reads. The sample records about 190,000 distinct CDR3 sequences, around 15% being singletons. Study observations and caveats: Each seasonal influenza vaccination recruits few new T cells, the authors suggested.

The gene calls are TRBV15 and TRBJ1-2, with TRBD1 matching over 7 bases. This specimen consisted of CD8+ T cells sorted from PBMCs, obtained around 5 days after vaccination. The sequence derives from a man in his forties or fifties who received an inactivated influenza vaccine. The CDR3: CATSMGQSRAYGYTF. The CDR3 DNA follows: TGTGCCACCAGCATGGGACAGTCACGGGCCTATGGCTACACCTTC.